This TCR beta chain was identified in a study of T cells in localized non-small cell lung cancer. The study's findings and limits: Sequencing involved a lone tumor region, leaving heterogeneity possible. Density of T cells in blood, when higher, went with longer overall survival. Uninvolved adjacent lung, not tumor, had the highest T cell clonality.

To note about this clone: The antigen is undetermined.

The CDR3 runs to 15 residues. Germline V gives CDR1 KGHSH, CDR2 LQKENI. Trimming shortened V by 2 bases and J by 5 bases, and 10 bases separated the two germline ends. Repertoires were generated with immunoSEQ multiplex PCR, while TCRdb's copy carries only in-frame clones and drops some. The data contain about 1,300 clones, 35% to 45% of them seen just once; the ten biggest clones take up 8%. The starting material was lung tumor tissue, obtained before any cancer treatment. The receptor was isolated from a male donor aged 60 or older with stage III lung adenocarcinoma. The chain links TRBV18 to TRBJ1-6; a possible D gene is TRBD1 (5 bases). CDR3 sequence (DNA): TGTGCCAGCTCACCAACATCACAGGATAATTCACCCCTCCACTTT. Its translation: CASSPTSQDNSPLHF.